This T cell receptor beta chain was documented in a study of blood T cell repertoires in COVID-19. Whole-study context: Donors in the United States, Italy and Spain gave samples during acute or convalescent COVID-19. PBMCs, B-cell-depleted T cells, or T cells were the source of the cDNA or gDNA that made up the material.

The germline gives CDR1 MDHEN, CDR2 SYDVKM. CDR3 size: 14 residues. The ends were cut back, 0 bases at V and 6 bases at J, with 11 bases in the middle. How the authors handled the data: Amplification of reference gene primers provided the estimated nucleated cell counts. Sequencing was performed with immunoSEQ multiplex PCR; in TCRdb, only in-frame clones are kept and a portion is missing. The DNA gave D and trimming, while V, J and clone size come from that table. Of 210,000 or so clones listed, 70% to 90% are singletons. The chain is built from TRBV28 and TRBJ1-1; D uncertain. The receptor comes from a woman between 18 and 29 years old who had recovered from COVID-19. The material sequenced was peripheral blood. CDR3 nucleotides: TGTGCCAGCAGTTTATGGGGAGTCGGTTCTGAAGCTTTCTTT. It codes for CASSLWGVGSEAFF.